The source of this T cell receptor beta chain is a study of T cells of healthy individuals. TCRdb independently ran MiXCR on the 5' RACE reads; one entry per CDR3 protein. The table records tens of thousands of distinct CDR3 sequences, around 16% of them present only once. CDR1 and CDR2 (germline): SGHTA, FQGNSA. CDR3 length equals 14 residues. V lost 5 bases and J lost 5; bases outside the gene matches: 8. This clonotype was detected a few times. This chain joins TRBV7-2 and TRBJ2-7; TRBD2 agrees at 8 bases. The sequence was collected from a human donor in good health. The CDR3 region is CASSAIAGLNEQYF. The CDR3 nucleotides are TGTGCCAGCAGCGCCATAGCGGGACTAAACGAGCAGTACTTC.